Sequencing of this T cell receptor (beta chain) was carried out in a study of T cell clonotyping in hematopoietic cell transplantation. Remarks on this clone: Its antigen remains unidentified.

This CDR3 has 14 amino acids. Germline V CDR1 and CDR2: SGHTA, FQGNSA. V was trimmed by 1 base and J by 6 bases, leaving 11 bases between them. Measured with immunoSEQ multiplex PCR; TCRdb has only the in-frame clones, and not every one. This table has about 45,000 clones, around 84% appearing once. Regarding the study as a whole: Graft donor and pretransplant recipient Inverse Simpson Index values predicted broader posttransplant TCR diversity. After transplant, recipient diversity fell while pathologically expanded clonotypes grew through day 180. At the given depth, recipient repertoires were over 95% de novo clonotypes.

Indicated time point: recipient sample about 28 days before transplant, after cytoreduction. The clonotype originates from a man between 60 and 75 years old with myelodysplastic syndrome. Some clones in this sample may be carry-over from other donors' samples. The V and J genes are TRBV7-2 and TRBJ2-3; no clear D. The sample consisted of peripheral blood mononuclear cells, taken before stem cell transplant. CDR3 DNA: TGTGCCAGCAGCTTAGGACTGGCTCCGGATACGCAGTATTTT. Its protein is CASSLGLAPDTQYF.